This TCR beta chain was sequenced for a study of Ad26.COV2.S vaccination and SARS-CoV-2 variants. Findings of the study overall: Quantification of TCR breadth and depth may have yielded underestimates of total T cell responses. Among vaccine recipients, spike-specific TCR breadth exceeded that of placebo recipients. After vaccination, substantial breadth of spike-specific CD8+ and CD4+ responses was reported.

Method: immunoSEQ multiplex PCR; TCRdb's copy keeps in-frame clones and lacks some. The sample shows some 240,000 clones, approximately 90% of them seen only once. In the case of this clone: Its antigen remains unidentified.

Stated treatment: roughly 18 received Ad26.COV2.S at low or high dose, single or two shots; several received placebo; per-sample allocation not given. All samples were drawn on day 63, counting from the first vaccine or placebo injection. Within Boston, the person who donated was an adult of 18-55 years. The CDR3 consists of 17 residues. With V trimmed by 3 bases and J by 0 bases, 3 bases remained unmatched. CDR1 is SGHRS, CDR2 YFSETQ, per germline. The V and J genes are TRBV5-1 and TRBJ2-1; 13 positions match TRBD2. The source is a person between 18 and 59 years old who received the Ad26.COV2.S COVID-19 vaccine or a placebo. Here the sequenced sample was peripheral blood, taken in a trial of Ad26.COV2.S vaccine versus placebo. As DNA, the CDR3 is TGCGCCAGCAGCTGGGGACTAGCGGGAAGCTCCTACAATGAGCAGTTCTTC. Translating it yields CASSWGLAGSSYNEQFF.